These T cell receptor beta chains were read from a single sample in a study of blood T cell repertoires in COVID-19. The data were produced by immunoSEQ multiplex PCR, yet TCRdb's version contains in-frame clones alone and is incomplete. This table holds about 350,000 clones, approximately 91% found once. Sequencing input: PBMCs or T cells enriched from blood (not recorded which). These receptors were taken from a woman aged 25 to 39 who had been exposed to COVID-19. Both conserved end residues are part of each CDR3. Fields, in order: CDR3 DNA, CDR3 protein, clone size, D gene, V gene, J gene. The D gene is left open where the match is weak. Some rows mark clone size as missing; the rest say once, few, many or name a class of expanded clone.

CDR3nt: TGTGCCAGCAGCCAGACGGACAGGGGCGATTCACCCCTCCACTTT
CDR3aa: CASSQTDRGDSPLHF
abundance: .
d_gene: TRBD1
v_gene: TRBV3-1/TRBV3-2
j_gene: TRBJ1-6

CDR3nt: TGTGCCAGCAGCCAAGGCTCCGGGGTAGGCTCACCCCTCCACTTT
CDR3aa: CASSQGSGVGSPLHF
abundance: .
d_gene: .
v_gene: TRBV3-1/TRBV3-2
j_gene: TRBJ1-6

CDR3nt: TGTGCCAGCAGCTCAGACCTCACTAGCGTCTCCTACAATGAGCAGTTCTTC
CDR3aa: CASSSDLTSVSYNEQFF
abundance: .
d_gene: TRBD2
v_gene: TRBV13
j_gene: TRBJ2-1

CDR3nt: TGTGCCAGCAGTTTCGACAGGGGACGACCTGGGGAGCTGTTTTTT
CDR3aa: CASSFDRGRPGELFF
abundance: .
d_gene: TRBD1
v_gene: TRBV27
j_gene: TRBJ2-2

CDR3nt: TGCGCCAGCAGTGAAAAGGCCACCCGGGAGCACTTC
CDR3aa: CASSEKATREHF
abundance: .
d_gene: .
v_gene: TRBV10-2
j_gene: TRBJ2-5

CDR3nt: TGTGCCAGCAGCACGGGACTCCGAGGGAATGAGCAGTTCTTC
CDR3aa: CASSTGLRGNEQFF
abundance: .
d_gene: .
v_gene: TRBV7-9
j_gene: TRBJ2-1

CDR3nt: TGTGCCAGCAGTTCGGCGGGACAGACCTACGAGCAGTACTTC
CDR3aa: CASSSAGQTYEQYF
abundance: once
d_gene: .
v_gene: TRBV28
j_gene: TRBJ2-7

CDR3nt: TGCGCCAGCAGTGATATTTTACAAGAGGGAAACTATAATTCACCCCTCCACTTT
CDR3aa: CASSDILQEGNYNSPLHF
abundance: .
d_gene: .
v_gene: TRBV10-2
j_gene: TRBJ1-6

CDR3nt: TGTGCCAGCAGCCGACCGGACAGGCCTCATTATAGCAATCAGCCCCAGCATTTT
CDR3aa: CASSRPDRPHYSNQPQHF
abundance: few
d_gene: TRBD1
v_gene: TRBV27
j_gene: TRBJ1-5

CDR3nt: TGTGCCAGCAGTTCGGACAGGAGCATCTATGGCTACACCTTC
CDR3aa: CASSSDRSIYGYTF
abundance: .
d_gene: TRBD1
v_gene: TRBV27
j_gene: TRBJ1-2

CDR3nt: TGTGCCAGCTCACCGACAGGGACTGGAAACACCATATATTTT
CDR3aa: CASSPTGTGNTIYF
abundance: .
d_gene: TRBD1
v_gene: TRBV18
j_gene: TRBJ1-3

CDR3nt: TGTGCCAGCAGTTTCGGGACACAAAACCCCTACGAGCAGTACTTC
CDR3aa: CASSFGTQNPYEQYF
abundance: .
d_gene: .
v_gene: TRBV6-5
j_gene: TRBJ2-7

CDR3nt: TGCGCCAGCAGCGCGCAGGGACAGGTTAATGAAAAACTGTTTTTT
CDR3aa: CASSAQGQVNEKLFF
abundance: .
d_gene: TRBD1
v_gene: TRBV5-1
j_gene: TRBJ1-4

CDR3nt: TGCAGCGGGTTAGCGGGAGGGCCCCGCGAGCAGTACTTC
CDR3aa: CSGLAGGPREQYF
abundance: .
d_gene: TRBD2
v_gene: TRBV29-1
j_gene: TRBJ2-7

CDR3nt: TGTGCCAGTAGTATGTCTAGCGGGAAATACAATGAGCAGTTCTTC
CDR3aa: CASSMSSGKYNEQFF
abundance: .
d_gene: TRBD2
v_gene: TRBV19
j_gene: TRBJ2-1

CDR3nt: TGTGCCAGCACCCAGGGGCCCTATCAGCCCCAGCATTTT
CDR3aa: CASTQGPYQPQHF
abundance: .
d_gene: .
v_gene: TRBV28
j_gene: TRBJ1-5

CDR3nt: TGTGCCAGCAGCCGGACTAGCGGAGCCACAGATACGCAGTATTTT
CDR3aa: CASSRTSGATDTQYF
abundance: once
d_gene: TRBD2
v_gene: TRBV3-1/TRBV3-2
j_gene: TRBJ2-3

CDR3nt: TGCGCCAGCAGTGATCCGGGACAGGGTAATTCACCCCTCCACTTT
CDR3aa: CASSDPGQGNSPLHF
abundance: .
d_gene: TRBD1
v_gene: TRBV10-2
j_gene: TRBJ1-6

CDR3nt: TGTGCCTGGAGTGCCCTAGTGATCGACGAGCAGTACTTC
CDR3aa: CAWSALVIDEQYF
abundance: .
d_gene: .
v_gene: TRBV30
j_gene: TRBJ2-7

CDR3nt: TGTGCCAGCAGTTTCTCCTCCGGGGGTAATCAGCCCCAGCATTTT
CDR3aa: CASSFSSGGNQPQHF
abundance: .
d_gene: .
v_gene: TRBV27
j_gene: TRBJ1-5

CDR3nt: TGCGCCAGCAGTGATGCGGGACAGGGACCTTTCCAAGAGACCCAGTACTTC
CDR3aa: CASSDAGQGPFQETQYF
abundance: .
d_gene: TRBD1
v_gene: TRBV10-1
j_gene: TRBJ2-5

CDR3nt: TGCGCCAGCAGCTTGGGGGACAGGGGGCAAGGAGGCTACACCTTC
CDR3aa: CASSLGDRGQGGYTF
abundance: once
d_gene: TRBD1
v_gene: TRBV5-1
j_gene: TRBJ1-2

CDR3nt: TGTGCCAGCTCACCGGCAGGGGCGAACACTGAAGCTTTCTTT
CDR3aa: CASSPAGANTEAFF
abundance: .
d_gene: .
v_gene: TRBV18
j_gene: TRBJ1-1

CDR3nt: TGTGCCAGCAGCTCAGATAGGGGGCTGAACACTGAAGCTTTCTTT
CDR3aa: CASSSDRGLNTEAFF
abundance: .
d_gene: TRBD1
v_gene: TRBV7-9
j_gene: TRBJ1-1

CDR3nt: TGTGCCAGCAGCTTATTGGGCAGTTCCTCCTACGAGCAGTACTTC
CDR3aa: CASSLLGSSSYEQYF
abundance: .
d_gene: .
v_gene: TRBV7-2
j_gene: TRBJ2-7

CDR3nt: TGTGCCAGCAGCCTCTTAGCGATGAGCTCCTACAATGAGCAGTTCTTC
CDR3aa: CASSLLAMSSYNEQFF
abundance: .
d_gene: .
v_gene: TRBV7-6
j_gene: TRBJ2-1

CDR3nt: TGTGCCAGCAGTGAAGGACAGGGGTGGGGTCAGCCCCAGCATTTT
CDR3aa: CASSEGQGWGQPQHF
abundance: .
d_gene: TRBD1
v_gene: TRBV25-1
j_gene: TRBJ1-5

CDR3nt: TGCGCCAGCAGTGATTTCAGGGATAATTCACCCCTCCACTTT
CDR3aa: CASSDFRDNSPLHF
abundance: .
d_gene: .
v_gene: TRBV10-1
j_gene: TRBJ1-6

CDR3nt: TGTGCCAGCAGCCAAGCGCCAGGGTCCCAAGAGACCCAGTACTTC
CDR3aa: CASSQAPGSQETQYF
abundance: .
d_gene: .
v_gene: TRBV3-1/TRBV3-2
j_gene: TRBJ2-5

CDR3nt: TGTGCCACCACGGACTCCTCCCCGACCTACGAGCAGTACTTC
CDR3aa: CATTDSSPTYEQYF
abundance: once
d_gene: .
v_gene: TRBV28
j_gene: TRBJ2-7

CDR3nt: TGTGCCAGTAGTAGACCAGGCGGGACGGGGAACACTGAAGCTTTCTTT
CDR3aa: CASSRPGGTGNTEAFF
abundance: .
d_gene: .
v_gene: TRBV19
j_gene: TRBJ1-1

CDR3nt: TGTGCCAGCAGCCCTTGGACTGGACCCAATGAGCAGTTCTTC
CDR3aa: CASSPWTGPNEQFF
abundance: .
d_gene: .
v_gene: TRBV5-6
j_gene: TRBJ2-1

CDR3nt: TGCGCCAGCAGCCAAGACAGGGGGTACACTGAAGCTTTCTTT
CDR3aa: CASSQDRGYTEAFF
abundance: .
d_gene: TRBD1
v_gene: TRBV4-1
j_gene: TRBJ1-1

CDR3nt: TGTGCCAGCAGTTCTCCGGGGGAGGGCAACACTGAAGCTTTCTTT
CDR3aa: CASSSPGEGNTEAFF
abundance: .
d_gene: .
v_gene: TRBV27
j_gene: TRBJ1-1

CDR3nt: TGTGCTAGTGGGCAGGGAACCTACAATGAGCAGTTCTTC
CDR3aa: CASGQGTYNEQFF
abundance: .
d_gene: .
v_gene: TRBV12-5
j_gene: TRBJ2-1

CDR3nt: TGTGCCAGCAGTTTTGAGACAGGGGGTGTTCGCCCGTTCTTC
CDR3aa: CASSFETGGVRPFF
abundance: .
d_gene: TRBD1
v_gene: TRBV27
j_gene: TRBJ2-1

CDR3nt: TGTGCCAGCAGCCTAAAGGGGGCAGATACGCAGTATTTT
CDR3aa: CASSLKGADTQYF
abundance: .
d_gene: .
v_gene: TRBV7-3
j_gene: TRBJ2-3

CDR3nt: TGTGCCAGCTCACAAGCCAAGGACTTCTCCTACGAGCAGTACTTC
CDR3aa: CASSQAKDFSYEQYF
abundance: .
d_gene: .
v_gene: TRBV18
j_gene: TRBJ2-7

CDR3nt: TGTGCCAGCAGTCCGAGGGACGAGCAGTACTTC
CDR3aa: CASSPRDEQYF
abundance: .
d_gene: .
v_gene: TRBV6-2/TRBV6-3
j_gene: TRBJ2-7

CDR3nt: TGCAGCGTTGCCAGGACTAGCGGGAGCGGGGATACGCAGTATTTT
CDR3aa: CSVARTSGSGDTQYF
abundance: .
d_gene: TRBD2
v_gene: TRBV29-1
j_gene: TRBJ2-3

CDR3nt: TGCAGCGTCCTGACAGACCACTACGAGCAGTACTTC
CDR3aa: CSVLTDHYEQYF
abundance: .
d_gene: .
v_gene: TRBV29-1
j_gene: TRBJ2-7

CDR3nt: TGTGCCAGCACCAACCCTGGGGGGAATTCACCCCTCCACTTT
CDR3aa: CASTNPGGNSPLHF
abundance: few
d_gene: .
v_gene: TRBV28
j_gene: TRBJ1-6

CDR3nt: TGCAGCGTTGAATCTAGTTTAACCTACGAGCAGTACTTC
CDR3aa: CSVESSLTYEQYF
abundance: .
d_gene: .
v_gene: TRBV29-1
j_gene: TRBJ2-7

CDR3nt: TGTGCCAGCAGCGTATCACAGGGGGCGGTGGATGGCTACACCTTC
CDR3aa: CASSVSQGAVDGYTF
abundance: .
d_gene: TRBD1
v_gene: TRBV9
j_gene: TRBJ1-2

CDR3nt: TGTGCCAGCAGTTCCCTCACAGATACGCAGTATTTT
CDR3aa: CASSSLTDTQYF
abundance: .
d_gene: .
v_gene: TRBV6-5
j_gene: TRBJ2-3

CDR3nt: TGTGCCAGCAGCGTAAGGGGGAGGGTATCACCCAATAGCAATCAGCCCCAGCATTTT
CDR3aa: CASSVRGRVSPNSNQPQHF
abundance: .
d_gene: .
v_gene: TRBV9
j_gene: TRBJ1-5

CDR3nt: TGTGCCAGCAATTTTCTCGGCACTGAAGCTTTCTTT
CDR3aa: CASNFLGTEAFF
abundance: .
d_gene: .
v_gene: TRBV11-2
j_gene: TRBJ1-1

CDR3nt: TGTGCCACTCCGACCCGACAGGGCAACTATGGCTACACCTTC
CDR3aa: CATPTRQGNYGYTF
abundance: .
d_gene: TRBD1
v_gene: TRBV28
j_gene: TRBJ1-2

CDR3nt: TGTGCCAGCAGCAAACAGGGGAACAACAATGAGCAGTTCTTC
CDR3aa: CASSKQGNNNEQFF
abundance: once
d_gene: TRBD1
v_gene: TRBV9
j_gene: TRBJ2-1

CDR3nt: TGTGCCAGCAAGGACAGGGGGATACGCAGTCCAAGTCAGTATTTT
CDR3aa: CASKDRGIRSPSQYF
abundance: .
d_gene: TRBD1
v_gene: TRBV2
j_gene: TRBJ2-3

CDR3nt: TGTGCCAGCAGTTCCTTCGACGCGGCCCAGCATTTT
CDR3aa: CASSSFDAAQHF
abundance: .
d_gene: .
v_gene: TRBV12-3/TRBV12-4
j_gene: TRBJ1-5

CDR3nt: TGTGCCAGCCCAGGACTAGCGGGAGGATCTAGCACAGATACGCAGTATTTT
CDR3aa: CASPGLAGGSSTDTQYF
abundance: .
d_gene: TRBD2
v_gene: TRBV11-3
j_gene: TRBJ2-3

CDR3nt: TGTGCCAGCAGCCTGACAGAGTTAGGGACTGGAAACACCATATATTTT
CDR3aa: CASSLTELGTGNTIYF
abundance: .
d_gene: .
v_gene: TRBV28
j_gene: TRBJ1-3

CDR3nt: TGTGCCAGCAGTTTATCCGGGGGGACTTACAATGAGCAGTTCTTC
CDR3aa: CASSLSGGTYNEQFF
abundance: .
d_gene: TRBD2
v_gene: TRBV7-9
j_gene: TRBJ2-1

CDR3nt: TGTGCCAGCAGCTTAGGGGGCCGACAGGATCTGGGGACTGAAGCTTTCTTT
CDR3aa: CASSLGGRQDLGTEAFF
abundance: .
d_gene: .
v_gene: TRBV7-6
j_gene: TRBJ1-1

CDR3nt: TGCAGCGTTGATGATAGCGGGAGAGGGGGCCCCTACAATGAGCAGTTCTTC
CDR3aa: CSVDDSGRGGPYNEQFF
abundance: .
d_gene: TRBD2
v_gene: TRBV29-1
j_gene: TRBJ2-1

CDR3nt: TGCGCCAGCAGCCCTGAGACCATTCTGCGGGAGCAGTACTTC
CDR3aa: CASSPETILREQYF
abundance: .
d_gene: .
v_gene: TRBV5-1
j_gene: TRBJ2-7

CDR3nt: TGTGCCTGGAGTGACCGGAGCAATCAGCCCCAGCATTTT
CDR3aa: CAWSDRSNQPQHF
abundance: once
d_gene: .
v_gene: TRBV30
j_gene: TRBJ1-5

CDR3nt: TGTGCCAGCTGGTTCAGCGGGAACTCCAACGAGCAGTACTTC
CDR3aa: CASWFSGNSNEQYF
abundance: .
d_gene: TRBD2
v_gene: TRBV27
j_gene: TRBJ2-7

CDR3nt: TGTGCCAGCAGCCAACTTAACAGGCTGAACACTGAAGCTTTCTTT
CDR3aa: CASSQLNRLNTEAFF
abundance: .
d_gene: .
v_gene: TRBV5-8
j_gene: TRBJ1-1